This T cell receptor beta chain was found in a study of OX40 agonist ivuxolimab in advanced cancers. Background on the study: Having had anti-PD-1, anti-PD-L1 or anti-CTLA-4 therapy before was allowed, and approximately 40% had some.

The repertoire was sequenced with immunoSEQ multiplex PCR; TCRdb's copy has only in-frame clones and lacks some. The sample has some 150,000 clones, roughly 91% seen once. Concerning this clone itself: The antigen remains unidentified.

The study, taken as a whole, reports: There were, on average, more expanded clones in CD8+ T cells than in CD4+.

From germline, CDR1 is KGHSH and CDR2 LQKENI. The CDR3 is made up of 17 amino acids. Between the trimmed V and J ends, which lost 5 bases and 2 bases, there was a span of 20 bases. The clonotype was recovered from an adult with an advanced solid tumor such as melanoma, head and neck, liver or kidney cancer. The chain combines TRBV18 with TRBJ2-3, with D perhaps assigned TRBD1 or TRBD2 (6 bases each). Here the sequenced sample was CD4+ or CD8+ T cells sorted from blood, taken in a trial of the OX40 agonist ivuxolimab. CDR3 amino acids: CASSTQTGALNTDTQYF. For the CDR3, the DNA is TGTGCCAGCTCAACCCAGACGGGGGCCCTAAACACAGATACGCAGTATTTT. Full variable domain (remainder filled in from reference TRBV18 and TRBJ2-3): NAGVMQNPRHLVRRRGQEARLRCSPMKGHSHVYWYRQLPEEGLKFMVYLQKENIIDESGMPKERFSAEFPKEGPSILRIQQVVRGDSAAYFCASSTQTGALNTDTQYFGPGTRLTVL.